This T cell receptor (beta chain) stems from a study of cytotoxic CD8 clonotypes in ibrutinib-treated CLL. Study in general: After a median roughly twelve months on treatment (6 to 36), response samples were drawn. Study outcomes and limitations: Rising at ibrutinib response, clonality subsequently fell back toward baseline at progression. Baseline clonality was higher than in age-matched healthy donors and moved in step with circulating CD8+ T-cell counts.

Frozen PBMC stocks contributed roughly 2 micrograms of genomic DNA to the TCR beta libraries. Sequencing was performed with immunoSEQ multiplex PCR; in TCRdb, only in-frame clones are kept and a portion is missing. Among some 35,000 clones listed, 69% were seen once. By sample share, this clone is medium-sized. Its antigen is still unknown. The CDR3 runs 13 residues. Germline loops: CDR1 MNHNS, CDR2 SASEGT. V shed 8 bases, J shed 3 bases, and the junction held 1 base outside the gene matches. The origin of this receptor is a human donor with chronic lymphocytic leukemia. The material was PBMCs, obtained before ibrutinib treatment. The chain has TRBV6-1 and TRBJ2-7; TRBD2 matches 13 bases. This CDR3 is CASGTSGVYEQYF. In DNA form, the CDR3 reads TGTGCCAGCGGGACTAGCGGGGTCTACGAGCAGTACTTC.